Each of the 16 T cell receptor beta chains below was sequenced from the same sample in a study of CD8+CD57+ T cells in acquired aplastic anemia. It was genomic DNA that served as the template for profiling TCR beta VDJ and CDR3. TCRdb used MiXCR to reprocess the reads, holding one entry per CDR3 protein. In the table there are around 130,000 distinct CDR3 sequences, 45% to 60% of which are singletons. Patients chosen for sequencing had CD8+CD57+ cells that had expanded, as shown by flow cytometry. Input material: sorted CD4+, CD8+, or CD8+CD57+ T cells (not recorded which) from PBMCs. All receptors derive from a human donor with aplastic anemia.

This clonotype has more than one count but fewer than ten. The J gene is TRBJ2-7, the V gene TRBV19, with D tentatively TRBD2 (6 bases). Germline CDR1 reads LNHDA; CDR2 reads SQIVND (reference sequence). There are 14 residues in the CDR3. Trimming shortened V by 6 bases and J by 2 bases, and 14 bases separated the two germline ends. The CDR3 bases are TGTGCCAGTAGCCGAAAGGGAGGAACCTACGAGCAGTACTTC. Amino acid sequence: CASSRKGGTYEQYF.

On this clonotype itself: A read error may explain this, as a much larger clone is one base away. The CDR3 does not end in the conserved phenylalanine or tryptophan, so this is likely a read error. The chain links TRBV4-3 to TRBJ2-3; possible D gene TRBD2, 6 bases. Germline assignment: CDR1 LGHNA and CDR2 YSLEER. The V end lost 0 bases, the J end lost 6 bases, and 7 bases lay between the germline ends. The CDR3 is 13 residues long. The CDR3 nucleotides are TGCGCCAGCAGCCAAGAACGGGGGGATACGCAGTATCTT. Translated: CASSQERGDTQYL.

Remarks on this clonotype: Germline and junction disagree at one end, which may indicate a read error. The CDR3 coding sequence is TGTGCCAGCAGCTTAGCGGGGGGAACGCGAGAGCAGGACTTC. This codes for CASSLAGGTREQDF. V usage is TRBV7-9 and J usage is TRBJ2-7; possible D gene TRBD2, 6 bases. The CDR3 runs to 14 residues. Germline V gene sequence: CDR1 SEHNR, CDR2 FQNEAQ (reference sequence).

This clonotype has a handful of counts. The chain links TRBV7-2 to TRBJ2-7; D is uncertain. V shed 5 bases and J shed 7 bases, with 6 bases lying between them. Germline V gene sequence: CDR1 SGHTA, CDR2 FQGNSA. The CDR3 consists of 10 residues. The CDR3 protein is CASSANEQYF. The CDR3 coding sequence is TGTGCCAGCAGCGCGAATGAGCAGTACTTC.

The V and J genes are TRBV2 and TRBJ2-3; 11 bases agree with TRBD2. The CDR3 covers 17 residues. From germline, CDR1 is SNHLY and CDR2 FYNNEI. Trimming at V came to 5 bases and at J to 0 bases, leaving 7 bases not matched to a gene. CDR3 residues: CASSSRLAGGSTDTQYF. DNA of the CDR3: TGTGCCAGCAGTTCAAGGCTAGCGGGGGGCAGCACAGATACGCAGTATTTT.

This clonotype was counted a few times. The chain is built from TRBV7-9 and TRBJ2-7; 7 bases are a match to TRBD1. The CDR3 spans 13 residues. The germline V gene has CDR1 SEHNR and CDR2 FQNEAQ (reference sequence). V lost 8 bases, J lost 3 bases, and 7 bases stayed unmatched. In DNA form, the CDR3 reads TGTGCCAGCGGTGGGGGACAGTACTACGAGCAGTACTTC. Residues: CASGGGQYYEQYF.

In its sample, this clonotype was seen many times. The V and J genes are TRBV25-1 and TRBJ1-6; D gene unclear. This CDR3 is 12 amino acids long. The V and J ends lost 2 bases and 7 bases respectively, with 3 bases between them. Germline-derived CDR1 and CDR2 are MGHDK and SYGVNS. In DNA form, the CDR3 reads TGTGCCAGCAGTGAAGAGAATTCACCCCTCCACTTT. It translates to CASSEENSPLHF.

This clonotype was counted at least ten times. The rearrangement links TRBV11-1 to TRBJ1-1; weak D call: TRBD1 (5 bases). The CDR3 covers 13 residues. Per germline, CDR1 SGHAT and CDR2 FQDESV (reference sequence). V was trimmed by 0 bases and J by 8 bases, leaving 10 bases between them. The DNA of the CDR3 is TGTGCCAGCAGCTTAGCCGCAGGGCGGGAAGCTTTCTTT. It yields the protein CASSLAAGREAFF.

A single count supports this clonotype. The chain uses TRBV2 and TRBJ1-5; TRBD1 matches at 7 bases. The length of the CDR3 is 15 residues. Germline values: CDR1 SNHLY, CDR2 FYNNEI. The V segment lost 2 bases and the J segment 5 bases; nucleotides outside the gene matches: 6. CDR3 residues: CASSETGTDYQPQHF. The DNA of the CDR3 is TGTGCCAGCAGTGAAACCGGGACAGATTATCAGCCCCAGCATTTT.

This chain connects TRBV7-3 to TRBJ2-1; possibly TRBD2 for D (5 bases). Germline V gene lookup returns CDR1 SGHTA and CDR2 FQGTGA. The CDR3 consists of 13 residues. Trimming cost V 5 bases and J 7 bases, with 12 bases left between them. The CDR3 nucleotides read TGTGCCAGCAGCCTAGGAGGCCCAAATGAGCAGTTCTTC. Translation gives CASSLGGPNEQFF.

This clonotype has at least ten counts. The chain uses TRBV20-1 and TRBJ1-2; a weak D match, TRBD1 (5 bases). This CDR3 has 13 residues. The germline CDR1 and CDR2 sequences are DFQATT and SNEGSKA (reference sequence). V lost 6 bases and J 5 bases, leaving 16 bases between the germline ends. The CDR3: CSARGLEGYGYTF. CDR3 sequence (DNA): TGCAGTGCGAGGGGCCTGGAAGGGTATGGCTACACCTTC.

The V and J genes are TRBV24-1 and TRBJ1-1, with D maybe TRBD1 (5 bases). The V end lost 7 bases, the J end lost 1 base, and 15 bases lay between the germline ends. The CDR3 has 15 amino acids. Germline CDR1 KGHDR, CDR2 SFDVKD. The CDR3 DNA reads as TGTGCCACCAGCCTCGACGGGGCACAGAACACTGAAGCTTTCTTT. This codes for CATSLDGAQNTEAFF.

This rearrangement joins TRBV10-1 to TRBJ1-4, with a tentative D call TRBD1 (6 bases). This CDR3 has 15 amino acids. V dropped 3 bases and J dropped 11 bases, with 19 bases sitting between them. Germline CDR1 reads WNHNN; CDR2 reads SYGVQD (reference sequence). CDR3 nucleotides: TGCGCCAGCAGTGATAAGGGGGGAACCTTGGAGAAACTGTTTTTT. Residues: CASSDKGGTLEKLFF.

The CDR3 sequence: CASSWTPDGSNTGELFF. CDR3 coding DNA: TGTGCCAGCAGTTGGACTCCGGACGGGTCCAACACCGGGGAGCTGTTTTTT. The rearrangement links TRBV6-5 to TRBJ2-2; D perhaps matches TRBD2 (5 bases). This CDR3 region has 17 residues. Trimming pared 4 bases from V and 2 bases from J, leaving 17 bases between. Germline V lookup: CDR1 MNHEY, CDR2 SVGAGI.

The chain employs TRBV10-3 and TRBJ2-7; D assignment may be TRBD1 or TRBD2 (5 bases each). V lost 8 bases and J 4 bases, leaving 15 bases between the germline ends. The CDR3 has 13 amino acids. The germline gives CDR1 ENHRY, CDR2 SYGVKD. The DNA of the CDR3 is TGTGCCATCGGGGACCCTCTAGAATACGAGCAGTACTTC. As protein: CAIGDPLEYEQYF.

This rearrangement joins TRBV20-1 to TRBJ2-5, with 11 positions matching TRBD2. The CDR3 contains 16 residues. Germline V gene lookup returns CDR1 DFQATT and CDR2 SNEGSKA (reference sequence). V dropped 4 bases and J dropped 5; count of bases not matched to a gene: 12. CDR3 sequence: CSATRTSGPGWETQYF. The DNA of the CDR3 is TGCAGTGCTACGAGGACTAGCGGGCCTGGGTGGGAGACCCAGTACTTC.